A single sample is the source of the 5 T cell receptor beta chains below, sequenced in a study of shared clonotypes between healthy human individuals (dated by TCRdb to the early 2020s). CD8 naive samples consisted of CD45RO-negative cells that were positively selected for CCR7, yielding a CD45RA+CCR7+ population without TemRA cells. The method behind the library was the immunoSEQ multiplex PCR assay. TCRdb obtained this table from immuneACCESS and retained in-frame rearrangements with V and J assigned. These tables miss some clones; where compared with another copy, unresolved V genes account for less than half of the shortfall, and the remainder is unexplained. The sample yields about 820,000 clones; 92% were counted once. The ten largest clones represent about 24% of the sample. Sequences were obtained from naive CD8+ T cells sorted from blood. This specimen's cell subset or site label, per the study, means: CD45RA+CCR7+. The receptors stem from a man aged 30-40 years in good health.

The chain joins TRBV28 to TRBJ2-7; D not certain. Germline V gene sequence: CDR1 MDHEN, CDR2 SYDVKM. V was pared by 5 bases and J by 1 base, with 15 bases between. This CDR3 contains 15 residues. CDR3 sequence: CASSMITSPSYEQYF. Written as DNA, the CDR3 is TGTGCCAGCAGTATGATCACATCTCCTTCCTACGAGCAGTACTTC.

The chain uses TRBV28 and TRBJ1-1, with D perhaps TRBD1 (5 bases). The V gene lost 11 bases and the J gene lost 5 bases, with 12 bases spanning the gap. Germline V gene lookup returns CDR1 MDHEN and CDR2 SYDVKM. The CDR3 has 11 residues. CDR3 region: CAVQRGTEAFF. The CDR3 DNA reads TGTGCCGTACAAAGGGGAACTGAAGCTTTCTTT. Using reference TRBV28 and TRBJ1-1 for the parts outside the CDR3, the full variable domain is DVKVTQSSRYLVKRTGEKVFLECVQDMDHENMFWYRQDPGLGLRLIYFSYDVKMKEKGDIPEGYSVSREKKERFSLILESASTNQTSMYLCAVQRGTEAFFGQGTRLTVV.

The chain links TRBV7-2 to TRBJ2-1; a weak D match, TRBD2 (5 bases). The CDR3 covers 16 residues. V was trimmed by 7 bases and J by 1 base, leaving 17 bases between them. CDR1 SGHTA and CDR2 FQGNSA come from the germline V gene. CDR3 protein: CASTGESGPSYNEQFF. In DNA form, the CDR3 reads TGTGCCAGCACAGGCGAAAGCGGCCCATCCTACAATGAGCAGTTCTTC.

The chain recombines TRBV6-1 with TRBJ2-1; D may be TRBD2 (6 bases). V was cut by 3 bases and J by 2 bases, with 11 bases left in between. From germline, CDR1 is MNHNS and CDR2 SASEGT. The CDR3 sequence is 15 residues long. The CDR3 sequence: CASSEPGVAYNEQFF. The DNA for the CDR3 is TGTGCCAGCAGTGAGCCGGGAGTTGCCTACAATGAGCAGTTCTTC.

The rearrangement joins TRBV27 to TRBJ1-1; TRBD1 is a possible D gene (5 bases). CDR3 size: 14 residues. V gave up 4 bases and J gave up 6 bases, with 15 bases separating them. From germline, CDR1 is MNHEY and CDR2 SMNVEV (reference sequence). The CDR3 region has the DNA TGTGCCAGCAGTTCCGCCTCGGGGGGGGCTGAAGCTTTCTTT. Translating gives CASSSASGGAEAFF.